This T cell receptor beta chain was identified in a study of cytomegalovirus exposure and HLA in healthy donors. 13 Jbeta primers and 60 Vbeta primers were used for the PCR. TCRdb keeps only in-frame clones here, not all; method: immunoSEQ multiplex PCR. The sample features about 170,000 clones, with 1% to 1.5% in its top ten. Sequences were obtained from PBMCs. The sequence came from an older woman in good health and CMV-seronegative.

This chain's CDR3 is CASSHIEDTEAFF. CDR3 DNA sequence: TGCGCCAGCAGCCACATTGAGGACACTGAAGCTTTCTTT. The chain employs TRBV4-3 and TRBJ1-1, with D unresolved. Germline V gene lookup returns CDR1 LGHNA and CDR2 YSLEER. The CDR3 has 13 residues. V gave up 3 bases and J gave up 3 bases, with 8 bases separating them.